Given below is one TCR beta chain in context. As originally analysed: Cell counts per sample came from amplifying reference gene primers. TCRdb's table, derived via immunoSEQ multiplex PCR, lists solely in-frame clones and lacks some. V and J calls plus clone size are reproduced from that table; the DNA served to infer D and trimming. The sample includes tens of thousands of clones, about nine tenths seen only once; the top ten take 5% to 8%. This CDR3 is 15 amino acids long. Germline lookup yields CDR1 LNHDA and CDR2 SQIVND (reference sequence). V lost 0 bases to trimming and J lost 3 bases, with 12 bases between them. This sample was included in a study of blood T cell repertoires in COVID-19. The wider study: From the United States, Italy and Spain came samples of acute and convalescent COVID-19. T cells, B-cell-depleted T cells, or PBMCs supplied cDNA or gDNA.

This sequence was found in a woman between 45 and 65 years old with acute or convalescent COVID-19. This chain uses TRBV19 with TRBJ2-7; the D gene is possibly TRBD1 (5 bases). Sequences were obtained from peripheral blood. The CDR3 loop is CASSIDLRQGYEQYF. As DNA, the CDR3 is TGTGCCAGTAGTATAGATCTCCGGCAGGGCTACGAGCAGTACTTC.